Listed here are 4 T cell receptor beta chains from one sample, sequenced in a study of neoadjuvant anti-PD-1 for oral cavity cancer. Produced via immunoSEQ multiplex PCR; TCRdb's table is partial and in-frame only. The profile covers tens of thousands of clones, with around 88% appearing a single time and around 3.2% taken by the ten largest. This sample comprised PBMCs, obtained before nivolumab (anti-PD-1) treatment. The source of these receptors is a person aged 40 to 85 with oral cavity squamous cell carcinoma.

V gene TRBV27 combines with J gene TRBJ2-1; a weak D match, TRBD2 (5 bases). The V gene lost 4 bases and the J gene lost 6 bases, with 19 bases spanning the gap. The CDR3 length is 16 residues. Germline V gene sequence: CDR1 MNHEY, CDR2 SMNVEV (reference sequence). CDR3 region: CASSSVPGDKGNEQFF. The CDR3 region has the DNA TGTGCCAGCAGTTCTGTCCCCGGGGATAAAGGCAATGAGCAGTTCTTC.

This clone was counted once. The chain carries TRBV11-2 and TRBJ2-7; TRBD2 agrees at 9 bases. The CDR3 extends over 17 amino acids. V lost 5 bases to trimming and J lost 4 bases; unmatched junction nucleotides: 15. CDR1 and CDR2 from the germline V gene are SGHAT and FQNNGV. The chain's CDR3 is CASSLSLAGVPWYEQYF. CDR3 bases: TGTGCCAGCAGCCTATCGTTAGCGGGGGTTCCTTGGTACGAGCAGTACTTC.

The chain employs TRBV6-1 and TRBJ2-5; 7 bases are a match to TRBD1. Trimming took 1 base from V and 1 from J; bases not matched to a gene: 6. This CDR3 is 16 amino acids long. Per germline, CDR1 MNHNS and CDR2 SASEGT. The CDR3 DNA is TGTGCCAGCAGTGAAGGGACAGGTCCCTCCCAAGAGACCCAGTACTTC. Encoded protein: CASSEGTGPSQETQYF.

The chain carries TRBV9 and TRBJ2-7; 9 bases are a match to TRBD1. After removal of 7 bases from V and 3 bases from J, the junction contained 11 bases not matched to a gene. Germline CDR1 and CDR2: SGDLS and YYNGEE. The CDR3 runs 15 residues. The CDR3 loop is CASQTHPGQGYEQYF. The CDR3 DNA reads TGTGCCAGCCAAACCCACCCGGGACAGGGCTACGAGCAGTACTTC.